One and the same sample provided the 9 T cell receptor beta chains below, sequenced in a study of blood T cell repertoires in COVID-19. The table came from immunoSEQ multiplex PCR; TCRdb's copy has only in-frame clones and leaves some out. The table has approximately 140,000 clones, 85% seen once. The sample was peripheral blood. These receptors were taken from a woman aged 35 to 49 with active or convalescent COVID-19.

In DNA, the CDR3 is TGTGCCAGCTCACCGCGGACAGGGGGGTCCTACAATGAGCAGTTCTTC. It specifies CASSPRTGGSYNEQFF. The rearrangement joins TRBV18 to TRBJ2-1, with TRBD1 identical over 10 bases. Germline values: CDR1 KGHSH, CDR2 LQKENI. The V gene end was trimmed by 3 bases and the J gene end by 1 base; junction bases not matched to a gene: 3. The CDR3 extends over 16 amino acids.

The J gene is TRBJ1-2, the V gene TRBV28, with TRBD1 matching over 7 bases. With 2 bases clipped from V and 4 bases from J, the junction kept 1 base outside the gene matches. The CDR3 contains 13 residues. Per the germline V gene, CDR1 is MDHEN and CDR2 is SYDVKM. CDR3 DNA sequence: TGTGCCAGCAGTTTAACAGGGGCCTATGGCTACACCTTC. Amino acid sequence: CASSLTGAYGYTF.

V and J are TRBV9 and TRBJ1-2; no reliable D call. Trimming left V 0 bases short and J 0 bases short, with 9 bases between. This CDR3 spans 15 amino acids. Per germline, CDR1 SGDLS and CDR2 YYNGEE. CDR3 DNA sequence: TGTGCCAGCAGCGTAGCCCCATCATCTAACTATGGCTACACCTTC. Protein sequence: CASSVAPSSNYGYTF.

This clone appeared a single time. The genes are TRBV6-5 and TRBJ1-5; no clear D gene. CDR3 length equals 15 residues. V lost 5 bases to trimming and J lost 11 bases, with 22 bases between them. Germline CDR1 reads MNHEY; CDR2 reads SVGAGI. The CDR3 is CASSPDGFGFSAQHF. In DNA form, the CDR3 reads TGTGCCAGCAGTCCCGACGGGTTTGGTTTCTCAGCCCAGCATTTT.

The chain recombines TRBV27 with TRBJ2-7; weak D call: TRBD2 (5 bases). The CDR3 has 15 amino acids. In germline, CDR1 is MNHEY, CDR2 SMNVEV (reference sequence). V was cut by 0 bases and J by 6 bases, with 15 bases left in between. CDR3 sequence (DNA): TGTGCCAGCAGTTTATCGGGAGACTCCGTCAGCGAGCAGTACTTC. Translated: CASSLSGDSVSEQYF.

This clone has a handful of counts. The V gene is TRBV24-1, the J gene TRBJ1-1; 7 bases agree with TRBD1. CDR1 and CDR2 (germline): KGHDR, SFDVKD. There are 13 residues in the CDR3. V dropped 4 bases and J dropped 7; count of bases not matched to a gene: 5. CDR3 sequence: CATSDRRDSEAFF. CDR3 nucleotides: TGTGCCACCAGTGACCGCCGGGACAGTGAAGCTTTCTTT.

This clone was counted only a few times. As DNA, the CDR3 is TGCGCCAGCAGAAGGGACAGACCCTACGAGCAGTACTTC. Its translation is CASRRDRPYEQYF. The chain carries TRBV5-1 and TRBJ2-7; 7 bases fit TRBD1. Germline assignment: CDR1 SGHRS and CDR2 YFSETQ. The V and J ends lost 5 bases and 2 bases, in that order; junction bases with no gene match: 4. CDR3 length equals 13 residues. Based on the CDR3 plus reference TRBV5-1 and TRBJ2-7, the full variable domain is KAGVTQTPRYLIKTRGQQVTLSCSPISGHRSVSWYQQTPGQGLQFLFEYFSETQRNKGNFPGRFSGRQFSNSRSEMNVSTLELGDSALYLCASRRDRPYEQYFGPGTRLTVT.

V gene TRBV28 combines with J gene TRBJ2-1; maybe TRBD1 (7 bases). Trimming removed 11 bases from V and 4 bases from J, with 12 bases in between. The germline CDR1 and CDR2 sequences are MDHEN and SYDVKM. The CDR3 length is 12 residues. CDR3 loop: CAAGGIYNEQFF. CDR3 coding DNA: TGTGCCGCAGGGGGGATTTACAATGAGCAGTTCTTC.

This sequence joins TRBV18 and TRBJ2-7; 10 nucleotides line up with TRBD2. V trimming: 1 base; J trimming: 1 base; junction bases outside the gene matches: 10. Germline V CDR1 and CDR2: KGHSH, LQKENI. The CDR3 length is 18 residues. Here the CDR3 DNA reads TGTGCCAGCTCACCACGTGGGACTAGCGCTTCCTATTCCTACGAGCAGTACTTC. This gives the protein CASSPRGTSASYSYEQYF.